This TCR beta chain was identified during a study of shared clonotypes between healthy human individuals. As for the study in general: The donors, two women and a few men, were aged 18 to 49. Study-wide results and limits: It was observed that roughly 5.1% of naive CD4 clonotypes were shared across several donors.

The CDR3 length is 14 residues. Germline CDR1 reads MDHEN; CDR2 reads SYDVKM. With 3 bases removed from V and 1 base from J, the gap between germline ends came to 7 bases. For this clone: The antigen is not known.

The table came from immunoSEQ multiplex PCR; TCRdb's copy has only in-frame clones and leaves some out. The data show over 400,000 clones, about 96% seen once. Sequenced sample: naive CD4+ T cells sorted from blood. Subset specified: CD45RA+ positively selected. The rearrangement joins TRBV28 to TRBJ2-1; unclear D gene. The receptor's source is a woman between 25 and 40 years old in good health. Here the CDR3 DNA reads TGTGCCAGCAGTTTCTTCGGTTCCTACAATGAGCAGTTCTTC. Residues: CASSFFGSYNEQFF.